Below are 4 T cell receptor beta chains sequenced from a single sample in a study of blood T cell repertoires in COVID-19. Sequencing was performed with immunoSEQ multiplex PCR; in TCRdb, only in-frame clones are kept and a portion is missing. The sample holds about 220,000 clones; 70% to 85% are singletons and the top ten take approximately 3.1%. The sequenced sample consisted of PBMCs or T cells enriched from blood (not recorded which). The receptors were gathered from a woman aged 60-75 years who had recovered from COVID-19.

This clone was seen a handful of times. This sequence joins TRBV18 and TRBJ2-5; D perhaps matches TRBD2 (6 bases). The V and J ends lost 5 bases and 5 bases respectively, with 15 bases between them. The CDR3 contains 14 residues. The V gene's germline CDR1 is KGHSH and CDR2 LQKENI. CDR3 residues: CASSEPGLIETQYF. As DNA, the CDR3 is TGTGCCAGCTCAGAACCGGGACTGATCGAGACCCAGTACTTC.

The rearrangement links TRBV18 to TRBJ2-5; 8 nucleotides match TRBD2. The CDR3 contains 15 residues. CDR1 and CDR2 (germline): KGHSH, LQKENI. Trimming at V came to 4 bases and at J to 2 bases, leaving 6 bases not matched to a gene. The CDR3 reads CASSQAGGPQETQYF. The CDR3 bases are TGTGCCAGCTCACAGGCGGGAGGCCCGCAAGAGACCCAGTACTTC.

This chain links TRBV12-5 with TRBJ2-5; D not resolved. The CDR3 loop spans 12 amino acids. Germline V gives CDR1 LGHNT, CDR2 FRNRAP. Trimming shortened V by 8 bases and J by 4 bases, and 11 bases separated the two germline ends. Here the CDR3 reads CASSRPRETQYF. DNA for the CDR3: TGTGCTAGTTCCCGCCCCAGAGAGACCCAGTACTTC.

The chain uses TRBV13 and TRBJ2-1; TRBD1 aligns across 7 bases. Germline loops: CDR1 PRHDT, CDR2 FYEKMQ (reference sequence). Germline trimming cut 2 bases from V and 7 bases from J; bases unmatched to any gene: 20. The CDR3 has 19 amino acids. CDR3 nucleotide sequence: TGTGCCAGCAGCTTAAAGTCAGGGGGTACTAGGAAGGTACTTAATGAGCAGTTCTTC. It is translated as CASSLKSGGTRKVLNEQFF.